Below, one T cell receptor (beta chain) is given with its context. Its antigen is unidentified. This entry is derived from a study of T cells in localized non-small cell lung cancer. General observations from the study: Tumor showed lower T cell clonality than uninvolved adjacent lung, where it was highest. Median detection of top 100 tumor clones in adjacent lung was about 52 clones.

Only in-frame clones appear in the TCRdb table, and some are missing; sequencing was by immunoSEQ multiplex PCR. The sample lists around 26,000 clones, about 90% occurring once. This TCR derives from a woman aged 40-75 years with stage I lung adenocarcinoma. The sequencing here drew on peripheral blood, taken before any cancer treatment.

CDR3: CASEARVDGGTEAFF. CDR3 in DNA: TGCGCCAGCGAGGCTAGGGTCGATGGAGGCACTGAAGCTTTCTTT. The genes are TRBV5-1 and TRBJ1-1, with unresolved D. Germline lookup yields CDR1 SGHRS and CDR2 YFSETQ. The CDR3 extends over 15 amino acids. The V end was cut by 7 bases, the J end by 4 bases, with 20 bases between.